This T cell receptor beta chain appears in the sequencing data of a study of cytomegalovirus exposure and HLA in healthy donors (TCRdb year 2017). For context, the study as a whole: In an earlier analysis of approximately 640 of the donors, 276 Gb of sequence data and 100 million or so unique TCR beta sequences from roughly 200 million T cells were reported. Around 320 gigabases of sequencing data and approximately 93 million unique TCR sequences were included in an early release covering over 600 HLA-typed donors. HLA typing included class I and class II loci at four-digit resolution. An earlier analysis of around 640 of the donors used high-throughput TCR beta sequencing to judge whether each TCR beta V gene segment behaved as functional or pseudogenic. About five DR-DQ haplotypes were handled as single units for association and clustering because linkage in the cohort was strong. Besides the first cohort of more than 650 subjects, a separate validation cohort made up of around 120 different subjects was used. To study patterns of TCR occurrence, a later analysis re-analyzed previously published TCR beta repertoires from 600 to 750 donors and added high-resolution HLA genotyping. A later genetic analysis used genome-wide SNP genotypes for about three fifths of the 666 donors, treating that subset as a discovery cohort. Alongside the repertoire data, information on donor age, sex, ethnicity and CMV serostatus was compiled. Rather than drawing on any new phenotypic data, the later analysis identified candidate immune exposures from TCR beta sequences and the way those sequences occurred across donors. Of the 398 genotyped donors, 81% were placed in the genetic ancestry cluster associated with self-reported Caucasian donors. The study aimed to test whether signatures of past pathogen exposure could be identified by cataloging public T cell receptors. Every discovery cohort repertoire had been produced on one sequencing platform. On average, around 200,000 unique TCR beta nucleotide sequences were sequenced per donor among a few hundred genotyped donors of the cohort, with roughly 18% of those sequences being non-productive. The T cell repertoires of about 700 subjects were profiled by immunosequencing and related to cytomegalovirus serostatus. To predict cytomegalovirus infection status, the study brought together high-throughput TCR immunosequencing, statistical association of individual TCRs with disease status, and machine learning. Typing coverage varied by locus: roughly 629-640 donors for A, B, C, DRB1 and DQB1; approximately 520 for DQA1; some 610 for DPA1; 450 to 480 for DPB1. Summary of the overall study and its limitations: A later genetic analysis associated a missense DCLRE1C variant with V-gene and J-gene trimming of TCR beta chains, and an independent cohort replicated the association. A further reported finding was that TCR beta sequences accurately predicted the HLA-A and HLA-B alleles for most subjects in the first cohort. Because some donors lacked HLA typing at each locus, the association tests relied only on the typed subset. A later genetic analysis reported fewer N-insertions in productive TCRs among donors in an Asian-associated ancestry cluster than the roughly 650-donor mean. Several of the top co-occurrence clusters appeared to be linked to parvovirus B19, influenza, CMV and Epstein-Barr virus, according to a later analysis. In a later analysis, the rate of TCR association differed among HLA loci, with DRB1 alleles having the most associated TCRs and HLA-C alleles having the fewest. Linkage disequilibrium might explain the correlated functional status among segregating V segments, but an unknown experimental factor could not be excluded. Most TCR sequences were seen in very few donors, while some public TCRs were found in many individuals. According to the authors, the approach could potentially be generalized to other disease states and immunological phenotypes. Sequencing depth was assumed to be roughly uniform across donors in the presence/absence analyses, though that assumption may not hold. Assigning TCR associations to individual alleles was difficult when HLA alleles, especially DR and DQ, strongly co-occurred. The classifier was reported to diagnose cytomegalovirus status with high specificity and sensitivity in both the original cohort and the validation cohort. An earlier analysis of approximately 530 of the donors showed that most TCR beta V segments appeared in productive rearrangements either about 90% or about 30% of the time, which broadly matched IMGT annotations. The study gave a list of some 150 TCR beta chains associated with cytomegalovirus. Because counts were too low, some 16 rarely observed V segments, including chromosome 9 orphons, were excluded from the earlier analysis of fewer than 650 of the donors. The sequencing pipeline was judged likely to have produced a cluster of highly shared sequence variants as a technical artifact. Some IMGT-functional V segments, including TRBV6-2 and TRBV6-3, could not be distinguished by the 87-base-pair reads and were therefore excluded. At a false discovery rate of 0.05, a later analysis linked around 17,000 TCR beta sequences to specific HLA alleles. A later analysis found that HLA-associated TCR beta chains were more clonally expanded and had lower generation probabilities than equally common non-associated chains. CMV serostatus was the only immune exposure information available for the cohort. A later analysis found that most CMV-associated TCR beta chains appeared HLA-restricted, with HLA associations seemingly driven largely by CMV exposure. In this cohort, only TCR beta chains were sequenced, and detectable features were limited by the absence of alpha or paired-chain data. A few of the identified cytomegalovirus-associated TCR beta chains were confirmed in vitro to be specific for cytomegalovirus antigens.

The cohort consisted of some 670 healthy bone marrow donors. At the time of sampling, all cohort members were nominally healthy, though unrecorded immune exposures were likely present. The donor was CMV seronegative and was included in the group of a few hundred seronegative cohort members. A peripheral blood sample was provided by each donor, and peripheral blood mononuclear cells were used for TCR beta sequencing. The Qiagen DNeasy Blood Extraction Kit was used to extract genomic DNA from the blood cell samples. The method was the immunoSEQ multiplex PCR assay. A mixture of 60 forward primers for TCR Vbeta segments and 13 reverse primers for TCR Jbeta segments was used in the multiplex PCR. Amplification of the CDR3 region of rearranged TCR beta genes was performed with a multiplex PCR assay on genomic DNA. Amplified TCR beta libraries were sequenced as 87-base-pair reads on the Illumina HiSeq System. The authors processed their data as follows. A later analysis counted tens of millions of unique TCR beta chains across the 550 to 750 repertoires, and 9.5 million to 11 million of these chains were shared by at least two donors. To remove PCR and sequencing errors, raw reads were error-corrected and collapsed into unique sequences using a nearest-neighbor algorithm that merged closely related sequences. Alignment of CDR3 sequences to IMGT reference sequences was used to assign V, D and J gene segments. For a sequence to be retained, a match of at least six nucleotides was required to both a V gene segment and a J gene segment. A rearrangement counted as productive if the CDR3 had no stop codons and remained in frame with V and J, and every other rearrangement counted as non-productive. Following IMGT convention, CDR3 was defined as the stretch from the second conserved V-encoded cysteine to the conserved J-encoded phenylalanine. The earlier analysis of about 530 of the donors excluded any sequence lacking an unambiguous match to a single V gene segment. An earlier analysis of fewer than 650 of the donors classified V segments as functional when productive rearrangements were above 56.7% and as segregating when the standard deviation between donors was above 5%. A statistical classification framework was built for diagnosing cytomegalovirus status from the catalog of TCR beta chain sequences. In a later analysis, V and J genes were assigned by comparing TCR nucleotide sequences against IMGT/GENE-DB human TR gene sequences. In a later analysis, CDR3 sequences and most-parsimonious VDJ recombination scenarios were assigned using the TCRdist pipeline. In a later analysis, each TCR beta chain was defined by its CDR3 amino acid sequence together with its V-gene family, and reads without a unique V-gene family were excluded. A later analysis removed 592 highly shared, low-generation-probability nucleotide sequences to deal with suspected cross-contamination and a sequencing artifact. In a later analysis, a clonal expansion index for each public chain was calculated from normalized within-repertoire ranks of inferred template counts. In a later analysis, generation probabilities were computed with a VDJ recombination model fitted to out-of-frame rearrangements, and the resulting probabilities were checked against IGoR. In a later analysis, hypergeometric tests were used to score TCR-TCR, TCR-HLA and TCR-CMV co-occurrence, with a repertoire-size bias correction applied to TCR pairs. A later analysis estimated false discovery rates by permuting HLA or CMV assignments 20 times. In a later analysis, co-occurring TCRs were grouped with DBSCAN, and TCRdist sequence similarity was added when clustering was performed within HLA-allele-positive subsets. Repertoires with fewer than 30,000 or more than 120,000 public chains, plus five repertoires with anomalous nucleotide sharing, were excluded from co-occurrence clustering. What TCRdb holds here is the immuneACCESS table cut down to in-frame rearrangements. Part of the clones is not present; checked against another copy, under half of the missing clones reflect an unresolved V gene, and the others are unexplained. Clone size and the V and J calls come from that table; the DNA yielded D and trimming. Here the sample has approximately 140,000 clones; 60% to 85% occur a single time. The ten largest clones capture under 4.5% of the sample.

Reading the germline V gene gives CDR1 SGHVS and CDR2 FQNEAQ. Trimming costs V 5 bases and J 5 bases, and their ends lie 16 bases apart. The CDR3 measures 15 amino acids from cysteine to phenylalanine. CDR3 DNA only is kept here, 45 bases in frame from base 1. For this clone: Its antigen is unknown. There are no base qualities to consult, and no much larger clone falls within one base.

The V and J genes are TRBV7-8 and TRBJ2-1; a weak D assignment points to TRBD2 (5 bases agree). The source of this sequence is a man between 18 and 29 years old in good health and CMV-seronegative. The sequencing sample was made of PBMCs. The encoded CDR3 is CASSPGLPGDNEQFF. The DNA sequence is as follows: TGTGCCAGCAGCCCCGGACTCCCCGGGGACAATGAGCAGTTCTTC.